These 20 T cell receptor beta chains share one sample of origin, sequenced in a study of blood T cell repertoires in COVID-19. Sequencing used immunoSEQ multiplex PCR; TCRdb keeps in-frame clones, though not all of them. The repertoire holds roughly 390,000 clones, with roughly 85% as singletons. Sequencing input: peripheral blood. The receptors here all came from a woman between 18 and 30 years old with acute or convalescent COVID-19.

This chain joins TRBV11-2 and TRBJ2-1, with 11 nucleotides matching TRBD2. Germline lookup yields CDR1 SGHAT and CDR2 FQNNGV. This CDR3 is built from 15 residues. The trim removed 1 base at V and 9 bases at J, leaving 5 bases unmatched. CDR3 nucleotides: TGTGCCAGCAGCTTAGCCCTAGCGGGAGGCGGTGAGCAGTTCTTC. It yields the protein CASSLALAGGGEQFF.

This chain joins TRBV19 and TRBJ2-2; 12 bases align to TRBD2. Germline loops: CDR1 LNHDA, CDR2 SQIVND (reference sequence). The CDR3 totals 16 residues. Trimming took 5 bases from V and 6 from J; bases not matched to a gene: 7. In DNA, the CDR3 is TGTGCCAGTAGTCTTCGACTAGCGGGAGCCTCCGGGGAGCTGTTTTTT. It codes for CASSLRLAGASGELFF.

Of note for this clone: Other DNA sequences in the sample encode the same CDR3. V gene TRBV3-1 (or the pseudogene TRBV3-2) combines with J gene TRBJ1-1; tentative D call: TRBD1 (5 bases). CDR1 is LGHDT and CDR2 is YNNKEL in the germline V gene (reference sequence). V lost 2 bases and J lost 4, with 5 bases in between. The length of the CDR3 is 12 residues. The CDR3 region is CASSQRGTEAFF. DNA for the CDR3: TGTGCCAGCAGCCAAAGGGGCACTGAAGCTTTCTTT.

This clone is a singleton in its sample. The gene calls are TRBV5-4 and TRBJ1-1; 7 bases are shared with TRBD1. The CDR3 runs 13 residues. CDR1 SGHNT and CDR2 YYREEE come from the germline V gene (reference sequence). The J segment lost 5 bases and the V segment lost 4 bases, leaving 5 bases of the junction unmatched. CDR3 coding DNA: TGTGCCAGCAGCCCCTCAGGGGGGACTGAAGCTTTCTTT. Protein sequence: CASSPSGGTEAFF. Together with reference TRBV5-4 and TRBJ1-1, the CDR3 gives the full variable domain: ETGVTQSPTHLIKTRGQQVTLRCSSQSGHNTVSWYQQALGQGPQFIFQYYREEENGRGNFPPRFSGLQFPNYSSELNVNALELDDSALYLCASSPSGGTEAFFGQGTRLTVV.

The rearrangement uses TRBV24-1 and TRBJ2-5; 11 nucleotides agree with TRBD2. The germline CDR1 and CDR2 sequences are KGHDR and SFDVKD. CDR3 size: 17 residues. V trimming: 4 bases; J trimming: 5 bases; junction bases outside the gene matches: 11. Here the CDR3 DNA reads TGTGCCACCAGTGAAGGGGATAGCGGGGGGGCCCTTGAGACCCAGTACTTC. Translating gives CATSEGDSGGALETQYF.

This clone was seen more than once but under ten times. CDR3 sequence reads: CASSQDPSAGGGYEQYF. The CDR3, as DNA: TGTGCCAGCAGCCAAGATCCCTCGGCGGGAGGGGGGTACGAGCAGTACTTC. The J gene is TRBJ2-7, the V gene TRBV3-1 (or the pseudogene TRBV3-2); 9 positions match TRBD2. CDR1 is LGHDT, CDR2 YNNKEL, per germline (reference sequence). The CDR3 is made up of 17 amino acids. Trimming removed 0 bases from V and 4 bases from J; junction bases left unmatched: 10.

This chain connects TRBV27 to TRBJ1-5; 7 bases are shared with TRBD1. V shed 5 bases and J 15 bases; nucleotides not matched to a gene: 13. CDR1 and CDR2 from the germline V gene are MNHEY and SMNVEV (reference sequence). The CDR3 covers 13 residues. In nucleotides, the CDR3 is TGTGCCAGCAGTGCGAACCGGGACAGTCCGGCGCATTTT. This gives the protein CASSANRDSPAHF.

The chain combines TRBV5-1 with TRBJ1-6; D ambiguous. Trimming removed 0 bases at V and 6 bases at J, with 16 bases between. The CDR3 consists of 17 residues. From germline, CDR1 is SGHRS and CDR2 YFSETQ. The CDR3 DNA reads as TGCGCCAGCAGCTTGGATGGAGGCGCTTCAGTTAATTCACCCCTCCACTTT. Protein: CASSLDGGASVNSPLHF.

This chain links TRBV18 with TRBJ2-7; D may be TRBD2 (6 bases). Germline CDR1 is KGHSH and CDR2 is LQKENI. The CDR3 covers 15 residues. V gave up 3 bases and J gave up 0 bases, with 12 bases separating them. The CDR3 DNA reads TGTGCCAGCTCACCTGGGACTTATAGCTCCTACGAGCAGTACTTC. Translation gives CASSPGTYSSYEQYF.

This chain joins TRBV10-1 and TRBJ2-5, with 14 nucleotides matching TRBD2. This CDR3 contains 17 residues. Germline assignment: CDR1 WNHNN and CDR2 SYGVQD (reference sequence). Trimming took 6 bases from V and 5 from J; bases not matched to a gene: 11. CDR3 amino acids: CASSLGLAGVPDETQYF. The DNA for the CDR3 is TGCGCCAGCAGCCTGGGACTAGCGGGAGTACCTGACGAGACCCAGTACTTC.

The chain is built from TRBV11-3 and TRBJ2-5; D unresolved. The CDR3 is made up of 13 amino acids. The V gene's germline CDR1 is SGHNT and CDR2 YENEEA. V dropped 5 bases and J dropped 5 bases, with 12 bases sitting between them. As DNA, the CDR3 is TGTGCCAGCAGCCCCTCAAGTGCGGAGACCCAGTACTTC. Translating it yields CASSPSSAETQYF.

The J gene is TRBJ1-3, the V gene TRBV6-5; possible D gene TRBD1, 5 bases. The CDR3 sequence is 14 residues long. Trimming left V 4 bases short and J 1 base short, with 8 bases between. Germline CDR1 and CDR2: MNHEY and SVGAGI. As DNA, the CDR3 is TGTGCCAGCAGTTCAGGGTTTTCTGGAAACACCATATATTTT. It specifies CASSSGFSGNTIYF.

This sequence joins TRBV11-2 and TRBJ1-2; D may be TRBD1 (6 bases). V was clipped by 1 base and J by 6 bases, with 15 bases between them. Germline assignment: CDR1 SGHAT and CDR2 FQNNGV. This CDR3 spans 15 amino acids. The CDR3 is CASSLGYRDTDGYTF. In nucleotides, the CDR3 is TGTGCCAGCAGCTTAGGATACCGGGACACTGATGGCTACACCTTC.

The rearrangement uses TRBV5-4 and TRBJ2-7; no clear D. This CDR3 comprises 14 residues. Trimming left V 0 bases short and J 3 bases short, with 10 bases between. The V gene's germline CDR1 is SGHNT and CDR2 YYREEE (reference sequence). The CDR3 here is CASSLEVAGYEQYF. In DNA, the CDR3 is TGTGCCAGCAGCTTGGAAGTAGCTGGCTACGAGCAGTACTTC.

The CDR3 nucleotides read TGTGCCAGCAGTTTATTGGTTCAGGGGAACACTGAAGCTTTCTTT. Its translation is CASSLLVQGNTEAFF. The V gene is TRBV28, the J gene TRBJ1-1, with D possibly TRBD1 on 5 matching bases. The CDR3 runs 15 residues. In germline, CDR1 is MDHEN, CDR2 SYDVKM. Trimming took off 1 base at V and 1 base at J, with 10 bases between the two ends.

The genes are TRBV2 and TRBJ1-2, with 8 positions matching TRBD1. The junction had 8 bases not matched to a gene; V was cut back by 7 bases and J by 4 bases. Looked up from germline, CDR1 is SNHLY and CDR2 is FYNNEI. There are 14 residues in the CDR3. The CDR3 DNA is TGTGCCAGCACAAGCAGGGGGCAGGGCTATGGCTACACCTTC. This gives the protein CASTSRGQGYGYTF.

The chain is built from TRBV19 and TRBJ1-1; the match to TRBD1 covers 7 bases. The CDR3 is 15 residues long. J gave up 2 bases and V 6 bases, and 9 bases lay outside the gene matches. Germline CDR1 LNHDA, CDR2 SQIVND (reference sequence). CDR3 in amino acids: CASRVEGTVNTEAFF. The CDR3 DNA reads TGTGCCAGTAGGGTCGAGGGGACAGTCAACACTGAAGCTTTCTTT.

V and J are TRBV30 and TRBJ2-1; 12 bases match TRBD2. Germline assignment: CDR1 GTSNPN and CDR2 SVGIG (reference sequence). This CDR3 has 16 amino acids. Trimming at V came to 4 bases and at J to 7 bases, leaving 11 bases not matched to a gene. CDR3 nucleotide sequence: TGTGCCTGGACCTCTACAACTAGCGGGGGGTTGAATGAGCAGTTCTTC. This sequence encodes CAWTSTTSGGLNEQFF.

The chain uses TRBV10-1 and TRBJ2-1; 15 positions match TRBD2. Germline CDR1 and CDR2: WNHNN and SYGVQD (reference sequence). The CDR3 is 19 amino acids. J lost 0 bases, V lost 4 bases, and 7 bases had no gene match. The CDR3 sequence: CASSGGTSGGPSSYNEQFF. The CDR3 nucleotides read TGCGCCAGCAGTGGAGGGACTAGCGGGGGGCCGAGCTCCTACAATGAGCAGTTCTTC.

V is TRBV6-5 and J is TRBJ1-1; perhaps TRBD1 as D (5 bases). V gave up 6 bases and J gave up 4 bases, with 12 bases separating them. Germline V gene data show CDR1 as MNHEY and CDR2 as SVGAGI. CDR3 size: 13 residues. The CDR3 protein is CASSPGQGTEAFF. The CDR3 region has the DNA TGTGCCAGCAGCCCGGGCCAGGGCACTGAAGCTTTCTTT.